This T cell receptor (beta chain) was obtained from a study of Ad26.COV2.S vaccination and SARS-CoV-2 variants. Germline assignment: CDR1 SGHTA and CDR2 FQGTGA. V gave up 4 bases and J gave up 7 bases; unmatched junction bases: 6. The length of the CDR3 is 14 residues. Assay: immunoSEQ multiplex PCR; the TCRdb copy retains only in-frame clones and omits some. The sample includes hundreds of thousands of clones, roughly 87% of them seen just once. The treatment is: around 19 received Ad26.COV2.S at low or high dose, single or two shots; several received placebo; per-sample allocation not given. Day 63 following the first vaccine or placebo injection was when the samples were taken.

The sequence derives from a person between 18 and 59 years old who received the Ad26.COV2.S COVID-19 vaccine or a placebo. The chain combines TRBV7-3 with TRBJ1-1; 10 positions match TRBD1. The specimen comprised peripheral blood, sampled in a trial of Ad26.COV2.S vaccine versus placebo. The CDR3 nucleotides read TGTGCCAGCAGCTCGACAGGGGGCGCCGGTGAAGCTTTCTTT. This codes for CASSSTGGAGEAFF.